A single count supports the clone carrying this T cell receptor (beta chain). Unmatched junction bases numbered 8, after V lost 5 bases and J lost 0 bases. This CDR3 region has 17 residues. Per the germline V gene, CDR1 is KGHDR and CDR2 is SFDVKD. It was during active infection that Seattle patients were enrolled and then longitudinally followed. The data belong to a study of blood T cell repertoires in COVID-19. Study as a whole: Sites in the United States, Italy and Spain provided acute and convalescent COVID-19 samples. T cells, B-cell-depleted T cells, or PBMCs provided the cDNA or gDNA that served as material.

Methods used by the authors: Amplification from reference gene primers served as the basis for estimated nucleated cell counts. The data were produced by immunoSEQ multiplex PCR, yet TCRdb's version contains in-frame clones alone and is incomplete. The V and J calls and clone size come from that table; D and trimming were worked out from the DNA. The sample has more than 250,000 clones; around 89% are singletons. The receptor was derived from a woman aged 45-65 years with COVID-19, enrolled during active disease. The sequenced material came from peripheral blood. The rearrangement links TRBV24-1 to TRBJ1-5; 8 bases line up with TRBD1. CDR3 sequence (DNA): TGTGCCACCAGTGGGGCAGGGGGCCGGTATAGCAATCAGCCCCAGCATTTT. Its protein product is CATSGAGGRYSNQPQHF.